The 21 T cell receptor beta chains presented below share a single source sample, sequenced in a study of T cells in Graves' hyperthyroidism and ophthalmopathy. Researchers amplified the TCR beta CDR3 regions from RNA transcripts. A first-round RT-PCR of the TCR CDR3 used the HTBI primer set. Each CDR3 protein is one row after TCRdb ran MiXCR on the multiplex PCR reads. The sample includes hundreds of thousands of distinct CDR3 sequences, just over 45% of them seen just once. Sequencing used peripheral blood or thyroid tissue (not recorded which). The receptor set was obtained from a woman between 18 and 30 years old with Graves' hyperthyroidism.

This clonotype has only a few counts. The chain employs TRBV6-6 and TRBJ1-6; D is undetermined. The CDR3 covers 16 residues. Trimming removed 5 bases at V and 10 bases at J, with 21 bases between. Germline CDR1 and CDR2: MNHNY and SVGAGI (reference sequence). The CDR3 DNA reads TGTGCCAGCAGTCCACTCCGACCGGGAGTAAACTCACCCCTCCACTTT. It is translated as CASSPLRPGVNSPLHF.

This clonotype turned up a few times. The CDR3 here is CASFYQGEAFF. The CDR3 region has the DNA TGTGCCAGCTTTTATCAGGGAGAAGCTTTCTTT. This chain joins TRBV6-5 and TRBJ1-1; D perhaps matches TRBD1 (5 bases). Per the germline V gene, CDR1 is MNHEY and CDR2 is SVGAGI. CDR3 length equals 11 residues. V lost 8 bases to trimming and J lost 8 bases, with 12 bases between them.

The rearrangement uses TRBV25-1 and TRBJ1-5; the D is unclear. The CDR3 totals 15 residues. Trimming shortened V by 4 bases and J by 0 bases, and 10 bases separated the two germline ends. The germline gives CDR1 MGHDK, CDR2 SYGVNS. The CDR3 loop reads CASSGIGNSNQPQHF. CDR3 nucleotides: TGTGCCAGCAGTGGAATAGGTAATAGCAATCAGCCCCAGCATTTT.

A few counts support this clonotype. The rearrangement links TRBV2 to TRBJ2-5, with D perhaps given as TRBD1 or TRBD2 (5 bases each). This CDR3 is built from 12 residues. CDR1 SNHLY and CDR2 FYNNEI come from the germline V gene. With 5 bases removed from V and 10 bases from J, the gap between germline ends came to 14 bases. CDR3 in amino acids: CASSKRTGRQYF. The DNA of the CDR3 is TGTGCCAGCAGTAAACGGACGGGACGCCAGTACTTC.

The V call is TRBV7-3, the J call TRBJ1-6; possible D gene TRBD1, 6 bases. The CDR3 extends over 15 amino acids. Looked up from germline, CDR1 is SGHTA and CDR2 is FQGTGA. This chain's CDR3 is CARNAGAGGNSPLHF. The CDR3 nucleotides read TGTGCTAGAAACGCAGGGGCGGGTGGTAATTCACCCCTCCACTTT.

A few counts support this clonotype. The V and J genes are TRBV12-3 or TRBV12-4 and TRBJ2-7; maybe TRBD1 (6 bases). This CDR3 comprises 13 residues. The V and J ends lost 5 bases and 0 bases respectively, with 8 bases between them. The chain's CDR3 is CASSRQDSYEQYF. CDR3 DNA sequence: TGTGCCAGCAGTCGACAGGACTCCTACGAGCAGTACTTC.

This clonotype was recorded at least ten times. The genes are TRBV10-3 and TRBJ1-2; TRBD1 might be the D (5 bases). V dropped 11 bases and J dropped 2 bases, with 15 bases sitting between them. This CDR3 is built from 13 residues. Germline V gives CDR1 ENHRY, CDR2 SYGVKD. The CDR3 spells CAVGPGPNYGYTF. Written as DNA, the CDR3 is TGTGCCGTCGGCCCGGGACCGAACTATGGCTACACCTTC.

The CDR3 coding sequence is TGTGCCAGCAGCTTATCGACAGGTGGACAGCCCCAGTACTTC. This codes for CASSLSTGGQPQYF. The chain is built from TRBV9 and TRBJ2-5; D might be TRBD1 (6 bases). The V gene lost 4 bases and the J gene lost 9 bases, with 19 bases spanning the gap. The CDR3 runs to 14 residues. Germline V gives CDR1 SGDLS, CDR2 YYNGEE.

The chain's CDR3 is CASSQKRYEQYF. The CDR3 DNA is TGTGCCAGCAGCCAAAAGCGGTACGAGCAGTACTTC. V gene TRBV7-9 combines with J gene TRBJ2-7, with a tentative D call TRBD2 (5 bases). From germline, CDR1 is SEHNR and CDR2 FQNEAQ (reference sequence). The V gene lost 5 bases and the J gene lost 4 bases, with 9 bases spanning the gap. The CDR3 is made up of 12 amino acids.

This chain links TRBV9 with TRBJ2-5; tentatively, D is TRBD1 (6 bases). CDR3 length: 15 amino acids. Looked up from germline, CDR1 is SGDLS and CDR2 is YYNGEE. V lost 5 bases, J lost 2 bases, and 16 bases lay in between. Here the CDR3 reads CASSGVGTSQETQYF. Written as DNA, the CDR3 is TGTGCCAGCAGTGGCGTCGGGACATCTCAAGAGACCCAGTACTTC.

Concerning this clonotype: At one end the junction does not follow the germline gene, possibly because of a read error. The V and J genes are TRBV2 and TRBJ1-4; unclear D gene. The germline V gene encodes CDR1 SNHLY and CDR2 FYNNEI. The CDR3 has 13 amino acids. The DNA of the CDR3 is TGTGCCAGCAGCCTAGCCTTAAATGGAAAACTGTTTTTT. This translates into CASSLALNGKLFF.

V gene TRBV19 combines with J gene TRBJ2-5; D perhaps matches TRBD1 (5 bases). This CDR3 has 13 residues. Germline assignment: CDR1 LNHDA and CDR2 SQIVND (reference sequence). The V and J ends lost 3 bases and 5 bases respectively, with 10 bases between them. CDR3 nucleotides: TGTGCCAGTAGTATCTGGGGCCCTGAGACCCAGTACTTC. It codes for CASSIWGPETQYF.

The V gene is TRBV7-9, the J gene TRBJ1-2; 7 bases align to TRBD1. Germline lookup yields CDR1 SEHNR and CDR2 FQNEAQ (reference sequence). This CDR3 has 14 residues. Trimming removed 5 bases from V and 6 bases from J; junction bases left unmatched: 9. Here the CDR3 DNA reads TGTGCCAGCAGCCAGGCGGACAGGCAGGATGGCTACACCTTC. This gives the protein CASSQADRQDGYTF.

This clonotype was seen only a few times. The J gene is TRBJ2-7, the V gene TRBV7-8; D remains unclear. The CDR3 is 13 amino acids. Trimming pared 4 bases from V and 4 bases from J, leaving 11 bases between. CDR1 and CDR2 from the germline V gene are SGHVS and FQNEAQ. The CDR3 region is CASSSLTAYEQYF. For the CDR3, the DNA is TGTGCCAGCAGCTCCCTAACTGCTTACGAGCAGTACTTC. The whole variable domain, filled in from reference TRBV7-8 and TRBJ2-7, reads GAGVSQSPRYKVAKRGQDVALRCDPISGHVSLFWYQQALGQGPEFLTYFQNEAQLDKSGLPSDRFFAERPEGSVSTLKIQRTQQEDSAVYLCASSSLTAYEQYFGPGTRLTVT.

The CDR3 DNA reads TGCGCCAGCAGCCCCCTTCGACAGGGGATAGGGGAGACCCAGTACTTC. This gives the protein CASSPLRQGIGETQYF. The chain carries TRBV4-1 and TRBJ2-5; 8 nucleotides align to TRBD1. The junction had 12 bases not matched to a gene; V was cut back by 4 bases and J by 5 bases. The germline V gene encodes CDR1 MGHRA and CDR2 YSYEKL. The CDR3 totals 16 residues.

The CDR3 region has the DNA TGCAGTGCTAGACGTCCTCGAGGGGGGACCGGGGAGCTGTTTTTT. This sequence encodes CSARRPRGGTGELFF. This chain links TRBV20-1 with TRBJ2-2; D may be TRBD1 or TRBD2 (6 bases each). The CDR3 consists of 15 residues. The V end was cut by 2 bases, the J end by 5 bases, with 15 bases between. Germline lookup yields CDR1 DFQATT and CDR2 SNEGSKA (reference sequence).

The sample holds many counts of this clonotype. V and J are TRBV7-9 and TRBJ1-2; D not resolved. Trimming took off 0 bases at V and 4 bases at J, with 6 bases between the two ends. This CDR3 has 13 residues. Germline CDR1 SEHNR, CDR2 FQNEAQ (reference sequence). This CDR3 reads CASSLAASYGYTF. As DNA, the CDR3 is TGTGCCAGCAGCTTAGCTGCCAGCTATGGCTACACCTTC.

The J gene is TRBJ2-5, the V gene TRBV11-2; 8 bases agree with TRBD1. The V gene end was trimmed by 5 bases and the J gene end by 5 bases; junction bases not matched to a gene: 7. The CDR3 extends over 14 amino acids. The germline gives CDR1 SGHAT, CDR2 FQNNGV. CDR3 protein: CASSVQGAGETQYF. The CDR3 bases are TGTGCCAGCAGCGTTCAGGGGGCTGGGGAGACCCAGTACTTC.

This chain's CDR3 is CSALRDFSTGELFF. The DNA for the CDR3 is TGCAGCGCGCTACGGGATTTCTCCACCGGGGAGCTGTTTTTT. The chain carries TRBV20-1 and TRBJ2-2; tentatively, D is TRBD2 (5 bases). This CDR3 has 14 residues. The germline V gene has CDR1 DFQATT and CDR2 SNEGSKA (reference sequence).

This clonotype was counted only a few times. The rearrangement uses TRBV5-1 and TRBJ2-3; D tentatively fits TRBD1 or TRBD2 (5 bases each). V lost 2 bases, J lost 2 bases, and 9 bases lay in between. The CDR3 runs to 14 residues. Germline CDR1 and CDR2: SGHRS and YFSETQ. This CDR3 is CASSFGGDTDTQYF. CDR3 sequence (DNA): TGCGCCAGCAGCTTTGGGGGTGACACAGATACGCAGTATTTT.

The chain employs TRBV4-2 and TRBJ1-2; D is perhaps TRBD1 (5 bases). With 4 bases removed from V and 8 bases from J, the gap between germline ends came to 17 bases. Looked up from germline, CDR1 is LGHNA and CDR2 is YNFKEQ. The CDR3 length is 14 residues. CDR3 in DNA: TGTGCCAGCAGCCTACCTTTGGGGCGACAGGGCTACACCTTC. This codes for CASSLPLGRQGYTF.